The rows below give T cell receptor beta chains drawn from one sample of a study of pediatric ulcerative colitis. Clones were sequenced by immunoSEQ multiplex PCR, and TCRdb holds only the in-frame ones, with some missing. The sample carries about 36,000 clones, approximately 87% recorded once. Material for sequencing was blood. All receptors come from a girl aged 10-17 years with moderate ulcerative colitis. Each CDR3 is given with its conserved first and last residue. The D gene is left open where the match is weak. Clone size is given for some rows only: seen once, a few or many times, or a class if the clone is expanded.

clone_size,cdr3_length,d_call,j_call,v_call,cdr3_nt,cdr3_aa
NA,13,NA,TRBJ2-1,TRBV6-4,TGTGCCAGCAGTGACGTTGGTGACAATGAGCAGTTCTTC,CASSDVGDNEQFF
once,15,NA,TRBJ2-2,TRBV5-6,TGTGCCAGCAGCTTGCAGGGGTTAGACACCGGGGAGCTGTTTTTT,CASSLQGLDTGELFF
NA,12,NA,TRBJ2-7,TRBV11-2,TGTGCCAGCAGCTTAGCTCCGGGGTTGCAGTACTTC,CASSLAPGLQYF
NA,12,NA,TRBJ2-7,TRBV5-6,TGTGCCAGCAGCCTAAATACCGGCGAGCAGTACTTC,CASSLNTGEQYF
once,15,TRBD1,TRBJ2-2,TRBV5-1,TGCGCCAGCAGCTTAGGGACAGGGAACACCGGGGAGCTGTTTTTT,CASSLGTGNTGELFF
NA,14,TRBD2,TRBJ2-7,TRBV27,TGTGCCAGCAGTCAGCGACTAGCGGCCTACGAGCAGTACTTC,CASSQRLAAYEQYF
few,12,NA,TRBJ1-1,TRBV13,TGTGCCAGCAGCTTAGTGGTGACTGAAGCTTTCTTT,CASSLVVTEAFF
NA,15,TRBD1,TRBJ2-1,TRBV4-1,TGCGCCAGCAGCCCCGGGACAGGGCTAAGAAGTGAGCAGTTCTTC,CASSPGTGLRSEQFF
medium-sized,17,TRBD2,TRBJ2-1,TRBV5-1,TGCGCCAGCAGTCCATCCCCTCTAGCGGGAGTTCAAAATGAGCAGTTCTTC,CASSPSPLAGVQNEQFF
NA,12,NA,TRBJ2-1,TRBV28,TGTGCCAGCAGTTTTGAATACAATGAGCAGTTCTTC,CASSFEYNEQFF
NA,13,NA,TRBJ1-1,TRBV10-3,TGTGCCATCAGTGAGTCCCGGCAAGCTGAAGCTTTCTTT,CAISESRQAEAFF
NA,15,NA,TRBJ2-7,TRBV6-1,TGTGCCAGCAGTGGTCAAACATCCGGGCGAAACGAGCAGTACTTC,CASSGQTSGRNEQYF
NA,14,NA,TRBJ1-1,TRBV6-1,TGTGCCAGCACGGGTTTGAAGGGGAACACTGAAGCTTTCTTT,CASTGLKGNTEAFF
NA,17,NA,TRBJ2-7,TRBV14,TGTGCCAGCAGCGCCCCGATGCGACGGGGTCTTGGCTACGAGCAGTACTTC,CASSAPMRRGLGYEQYF
NA,18,TRBD1,TRBJ1-1,TRBV5-8,TGTGCCACACCCGGGACAGGGAGGGTGGGGATGATGAACACTGAAGCTTTCTTT,CATPGTGRVGMMNTEAFF